Below, 8 T cell receptor beta chains from the same sample are listed, as sequenced in a study of blood T cell repertoires in COVID-19. Repertoires were generated with immunoSEQ multiplex PCR, while TCRdb's copy carries only in-frame clones and drops some. Counted here are tens of thousands of clones, approximately 83% occurring once; the ten biggest clones make up almost 1.5%. Sequenced material: peripheral blood. These receptors all stem from an older woman with acute or convalescent COVID-19.

The V and J genes are TRBV10-3 and TRBJ1-1; 8 bases agree with TRBD1. In germline, CDR1 is ENHRY, CDR2 SYGVKD. Unmatched junction bases numbered 11, after V lost 5 bases and J lost 0 bases. This CDR3 region has 17 residues. The CDR3 loop reads CAISTGLGQAMNTEAFF. CDR3 nucleotide sequence: TGTGCCATCAGTACCGGATTGGGACAGGCCATGAACACTGAAGCTTTCTTT.

The chain joins TRBV7-6 to TRBJ2-1, with 10 bases fitting TRBD2. The length of the CDR3 is 15 residues. V lost 5 bases to trimming and J lost 12 bases; unmatched junction nucleotides: 13. Looked up from germline, CDR1 is SGHVS and CDR2 is FNYEAQ. This chain's CDR3 is CASSPVPAGGPRQFF. CDR3 bases: TGTGCCAGCAGCCCAGTCCCAGCGGGGGGGCCTAGGCAGTTCTTC.

V is TRBV5-8 and J is TRBJ2-7; 10 nucleotides align to TRBD1. The CDR3 consists of 15 residues. Germline V gives CDR1 SGHTS, CDR2 YDEGEE. V gave up 5 bases and J gave up 6 bases; unmatched junction bases: 11. CDR3 amino acids: CASRTDRGRSGEQYF. CDR3 nucleotides: TGTGCCAGCAGAACCGACAGGGGGCGCTCCGGCGAGCAGTACTTC. The whole variable domain, remainder taken from reference TRBV5-8 and TRBJ2-7, is EAGVTQSPTHLIKTRGQQATLRCSPISGHTSVYWYQQALGLGLQFLLWYDEGEERNRGNFPPRFSGRQFPNYSSELNVNALELEDSALYLCASRTDRGRSGEQYFGPGTRLTVT.

J is TRBJ1-2 and V is TRBV6-5, with 9 bases identical to TRBD1. V shed 6 bases and J 2 bases; nucleotides not matched to a gene: 4. Germline-derived CDR1 and CDR2 are MNHEY and SVGAGI. The CDR3 totals 14 residues. CDR3 bases: TGTGCCAGCAGCGTGGGACAGGGAAACTATGGCTACACCTTC. It is translated as CASSVGQGNYGYTF.

The V gene is TRBV25-1, the J gene TRBJ2-3; the D gene is possibly TRBD1 (5 bases). The CDR3 loop spans 14 amino acids. Germline CDR1 reads MGHDK; CDR2 reads SYGVNS. Trimming shortened V by 2 bases and J by 0 bases, and 6 bases separated the two germline ends. This chain's CDR3 is CASSERGSTDTQYF. As DNA, the CDR3 is TGTGCCAGCAGTGAAAGGGGCAGCACAGATACGCAGTATTTT. The whole variable domain, filled in from reference TRBV25-1 and TRBJ2-3, reads EADIYQTPRYLVIGTGKKITLECSQTMGHDKMYWYQQDPGMELHLIHYSYGVNSTEKGDLSSESTVSRIRTEHFPLTLESARPSHTSQYLCASSERGSTDTQYFGPGTRLTVL.

This clone occurred once. The rearrangement links TRBV18 to TRBJ1-2; D ambiguous. The CDR3 extends over 15 amino acids. Germline CDR1 KGHSH, CDR2 LQKENI. The ends were cut back, 4 bases at V and 0 bases at J, with 12 bases in the middle. CDR3 residues: CASSLDGLSNYGYTF. CDR3 coding DNA: TGTGCCAGCTCACTTGACGGACTTTCTAACTATGGCTACACCTTC.

This rearrangement joins TRBV18 to TRBJ2-2; D might be TRBD1 (5 bases). This CDR3 has 24 residues. Trimming took off 0 bases at V and 1 base at J, with 33 bases between the two ends. Germline assignment: CDR1 KGHSH and CDR2 LQKENI. CDR3 amino acids: CASSPPTDTTTRPPVRGNTGELFF. In nucleotides, the CDR3 is TGTGCCAGCTCACCACCCACGGACACCACGACTCGTCCGCCAGTCCGTGGGAACACCGGGGAGCTGTTTTTT.

The rearrangement uses TRBV28 and TRBJ1-5, with D unclear. Germline V gene lookup returns CDR1 MDHEN and CDR2 SYDVKM. The CDR3 totals 17 residues. V lost 5 bases and J lost 0, with 17 bases in between. CDR3 region: CASSPPGTDSSNQPQHF. The CDR3, as DNA: TGTGCCAGCAGTCCGCCTGGTACAGATAGTAGCAATCAGCCCCAGCATTTT.